This T cell receptor (beta chain) was identified in a study of OX40 agonist ivuxolimab in advanced cancers. General study results and limits: The CD4+ and CD8+ T cells in the blood had expanded clonally by week 6 at 0.1 to 3.0 mg/kg.

This CDR3 has 16 residues. The germline gives CDR1 SGHDN, CDR2 FVKESK. V shed 5 bases, J shed 4 bases, and the junction held 10 bases outside the gene matches. As for this clone: Its antigen is unidentified.

Profiling relied on immunoSEQ multiplex PCR, and the TCRdb table lists in-frame clones only, not all of them. Among fewer than 70,000 clones listed, roughly 82% were seen once. This clonotype was obtained from an adult with an advanced solid tumor such as melanoma, head and neck, liver or kidney cancer. Material: CD4+ or CD8+ T cells sorted from blood, obtained in a trial of the OX40 agonist ivuxolimab. J is TRBJ1-4 and V is TRBV14, with 7 bases matching TRBD1. CDR3 nucleotides: TGTGCCAGCAGCAGTCGTACCGGGACAGTTAATGAAAAACTGTTTTTT. Protein product: CASSSRTGTVNEKLFF.